The rows below give T cell receptor beta chains drawn from one sample of a study of shared clonotypes between healthy human individuals. The repertoire was sequenced with immunoSEQ multiplex PCR; TCRdb's copy has only in-frame clones and lacks some. The repertoire holds millions of clones, with 85% to 95% as singletons. Material for sequencing was naive CD4+ T cells sorted from blood. Source of these receptors: a young man in good health. Each CDR3 is given without its conserved first and last residue. The order of the fields is J gene, V gene, CDR3 protein.

>TRBJ1-1|TRBV9
ASSVAGMNTEAF
>TRBJ1-5|TRBV4-1
ASRYDKNSNQPQH
>TRBJ1-1|TRBV25-1
ASITQGGTEAF
>TRBJ2-7|TRBV7-6
ASSPGDRGEQY
>TRBJ2-5|TRBV30
AWSQGHQETQY
>TRBJ1-3|TRBV5-5
ASSLSAYRGLDSGNTIY
>TRBJ2-5|TRBV7-2
ASSETGTRETQY
>TRBJ1-2|TRBV28
ASSFIGSGYT
>TRBJ2-1|TRBV7-3
ASSGTRSNEQF
>TRBJ1-1|TRBV10-3
AIGQEGHTEAF
>TRBJ2-5|TRBV7-9
ASSPGTGISYQETQY
>TRBJ2-7|TRBV5-1
ASSLSLGTGDYEQY
>TRBJ2-4|TRBV9
ASSADPNIQY
>TRBJ1-5|TRBV19
ASRGGLQPQH
>TRBJ2-3|TRBV6-1
ASSFKGGSTDTQY
>TRBJ2-1|TRBV7-2
ASSFRRQGSSNEQF
>TRBJ1-2|TRBV19
ASSFGRNYGYT
>TRBJ1-3|TRBV6-5
ASSKGLEYTIY
>TRBJ1-2|TRBV5-1
ASSSRTGSNYGYT
>TRBJ2-7|TRBV11-2
ASSLEAGGYEQY
>TRBJ2-3|TRBV28
ASSPGTGVGDTQY
>TRBJ2-3|TRBV2
ASSVGARVSTDTQY
>TRBJ2-1|TRBV5-6
ATNRRVIYNEQF
>TRBJ2-2|TRBV18
ASSPGGRTGELF
>TRBJ2-1|TRBV5-6
ASSLGAAYNEQF
>TRBJ2-7|TRBV4-3
ASSHGTSGTYEQY
>TRBJ2-5|TRBV7-2
ASSPAPQETQY
>TRBJ1-2|TRBV5-1
ASSPDRADGYT
>TRBJ2-1|TRBV2
ASSENRWGAYNEQF
>TRBJ1-1|TRBV21-1
ASSKRQGWSTEAF
>TRBJ2-3|TRBV28
ASSLAQGSDTQY
>TRBJ1-5|TRBV14
ASSRTLGQPQH
>TRBJ2-2|TRBV6-1
ASSQTGGIGELF
>TRBJ1-1|TRBV6-5
ASRPGQGVPEAF
>TRBJ2-7|TRBV7-9
ASSLALAGFGEQY
>TRBJ2-7|TRBV19
ASSIKGGSYEQY
>TRBJ2-6|TRBV6-1
ASTRIRSGANVLT
>TRBJ2-3|TRBV5-1
ASSLEGGPTDTQY
>TRBJ1-2|TRBV10-3
AISEIKSAGENGYT
>TRBJ2-2|TRBV5-1
ASSLPDRASNTGELF
>TRBJ2-2|TRBV2
ASSPLTSGRSNTGELF
>TRBJ2-3|TRBV11-2
ASSPGGGASTDTQY
>TRBJ2-3|TRBV19
ASGASSVSTDTQY
>TRBJ2-5|TRBV20-1
SATLKETQY
>TRBJ1-1|TRBV23-1
ASSQSKRQGQNTEAF
>TRBJ2-7|TRBV5-1
ASSLLRGRGPSYEQY
>TRBJ1-4|TRBV6-5
ASRGAGTTNEKLF
>TRBJ2-3|TRBV2
ASTTSGSTDTQY